The entry below gives a single TCR beta chain sequence along with its context. Antigen: not known. The CDR3 loop spans 15 amino acids. Per the germline V gene, CDR1 is SGHTA and CDR2 is FQGTGA. With 5 bases clipped from V and 5 bases from J, the junction kept 11 bases outside the gene matches. The data were produced by immunoSEQ multiplex PCR, yet TCRdb's version contains in-frame clones alone and is incomplete. This sample carries roughly 100,000 clones, around nine tenths of them seen once, and the ten largest clones take about 12%. This sample stems from a study of siplizumab effects on memory and regulatory T cells. Regarding the study as a whole: Mappable alloreactive CD4+ clones averaged approximately 69% Treg-derived with siplizumab versus 26.9% in controls. Sequences below about 10^-5 frequency were poorly captured, limiting mapping of alloreactive clones.

The receptor was isolated from a human donor in good health. The sample was non-Treg CD4+ T cells sorted from blood. This chain connects TRBV7-3 to TRBJ2-7; 8 nucleotides align to TRBD1. CDR3 in amino acids: CASSPTPGQVNEQYF. The CDR3 coding sequence is TGTGCCAGCAGCCCGACCCCGGGACAGGTGAACGAGCAGTACTTC.